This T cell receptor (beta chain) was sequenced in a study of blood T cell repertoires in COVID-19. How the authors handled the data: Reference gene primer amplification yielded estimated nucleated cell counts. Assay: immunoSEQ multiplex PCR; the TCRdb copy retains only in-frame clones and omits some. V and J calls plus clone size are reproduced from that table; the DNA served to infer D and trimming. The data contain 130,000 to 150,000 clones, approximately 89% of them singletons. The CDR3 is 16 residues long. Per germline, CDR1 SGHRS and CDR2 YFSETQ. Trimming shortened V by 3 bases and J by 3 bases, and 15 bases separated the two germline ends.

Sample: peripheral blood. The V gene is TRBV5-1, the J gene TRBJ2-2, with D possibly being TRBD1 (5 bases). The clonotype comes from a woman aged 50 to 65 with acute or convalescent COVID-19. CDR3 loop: CASSWGYGRDTGELFF. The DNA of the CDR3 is TGCGCCAGCAGCTGGGGCTATGGTCGGGACACCGGGGAGCTGTTTTTT.